One sample yielded the 13 T cell receptor beta chains listed below, sequenced in a study of cytomegalovirus exposure and HLA in healthy donors. The primer mix had 60 Vbeta and 13 Jbeta primers. Sequencing used immunoSEQ multiplex PCR; TCRdb keeps in-frame clones, though not all of them. This sample carries 50,000 to 80,000 clones, roughly 80% of them seen once, and the ten largest clones take approximately 5.4%. Source material: PBMCs. Receptors were obtained from a male donor in good health and CMV-seropositive.

The J gene is TRBJ1-5, the V gene TRBV5-5; D might be TRBD1 (6 bases). With 1 base removed from V and 1 base from J, the gap between germline ends came to 9 bases. The CDR3 length is 15 residues. Germline loops: CDR1 SGHKS, CDR2 YYEKEE (reference sequence). The CDR3 sequence: CASSLKGVSNQPQHF. In DNA, the CDR3 is TGTGCCAGCAGCTTGAAGGGGGTGAGCAATCAGCCCCAGCATTTT. Using reference TRBV5-5 and TRBJ1-5 for the parts outside the CDR3, the full variable domain is DAGVTQSPTHLIKTRGQQVTLRCSPISGHKSVSWYQQVLGQGPQFIFQYYEKEERGRGNFPDRFSARQFPNYSSELNVNALLLGDSALYLCASSLKGVSNQPQHFGDGTRLSIL.

In DNA, the CDR3 is TGCGCCAGGCTACAGGGTTACGAGCAGTACTTC. Its translation is CARLQGYEQYF. V and J are TRBV23-1 and TRBJ2-7, with TRBD1 as a possible D gene (6 bases). TRBV23-1 is recorded as an ORF, its role being uncertain. Trimming shortened V by 9 bases and J by 4 bases, and 10 bases separated the two germline ends. The CDR3 has 11 amino acids.

This chain links TRBV6-6 with TRBJ1-1; 8 bases fit TRBD1. The J segment lost 4 bases and the V segment lost 6 bases, leaving 10 bases of the junction unmatched. The length of the CDR3 is 15 residues. CDR1 and CDR2 from the germline V gene are MNHNY and SVGAGI (reference sequence). The CDR3 bases are TGTGCCAGCAGGAAATCACAGGGGGTAGGCACTGAAGCTTTCTTT. The encoded protein is CASRKSQGVGTEAFF.

The chain combines TRBV7-9 with TRBJ2-1; tentatively, D is TRBD1 (6 bases). Germline assignment: CDR1 SEHNR and CDR2 FQNEAQ (reference sequence). The V end lost 3 bases, the J end lost 7 bases, and 10 bases lay between the germline ends. There are 13 residues in the CDR3. The CDR3 nucleotides are TGTGCCAGCAGCTTCCTCGGACAGAATGAGCAGTTCTTC. Its protein is CASSFLGQNEQFF.

This rearrangement joins TRBV30 to TRBJ2-1; tentative D call: TRBD2 (5 bases). CDR1 is GTSNPN and CDR2 is SVGIG in the germline V gene (reference sequence). This CDR3 contains 14 residues. Trimming pared 4 bases from V and 2 bases from J, leaving 12 bases between. The CDR3 DNA is TGTGCCTGGATGATCCGGGATACCTACAATGAGCAGTTCTTC. This encodes CAWMIRDTYNEQFF. Supplemented by reference TRBV30 and TRBJ2-1, the full variable domain reads SQTIHQWPATLVQPVGSPLSLECTVEGTSNPNLYWYRQAAGRGLQLLFYSVGIGQISSEVPQNLSASRPQDRQFILSSKKLLLSDSGFYLCAWMIRDTYNEQFFGPGTRLTVL.

The chain joins TRBV9 to TRBJ2-5; perhaps TRBD1 as D (6 bases). Germline-derived CDR1 and CDR2 are SGDLS and YYNGEE. V was trimmed by 4 bases and J by 2 bases, leaving 15 bases between them. The CDR3 runs 15 residues. CDR3 DNA: TGTGCCAGCAGCCGAAAATTGGGGGCTCAAGAGACCCAGTACTTC. Amino acids: CASSRKLGAQETQYF. The whole variable domain, remainder taken from reference TRBV9 and TRBJ2-5, is DSGVTQTPKHLITATGQRVTLRCSPRSGDLSVYWYQQSLDQGLQFLIQYYNGEERAKGNILERFSAQQFPDLHSELNLSSLELGDSALYFCASSRKLGAQETQYFGPGTRLLVL.

This clone was detected only a few times. The chain uses TRBV7-9 and TRBJ2-3, with 10 bases that match TRBD1. J gave up 2 bases and V 5 bases, and 4 bases lay outside the gene matches. This CDR3 region has 15 residues. Germline V gene data show CDR1 as SEHNR and CDR2 as FQNEAQ (reference sequence). The CDR3 reads CASSPGQGITDTQYF. DNA of the CDR3: TGTGCCAGCAGCCCGGGACAGGGGATCACAGATACGCAGTATTTT. The variable domain in full, with the rest retrieved from reference TRBV7-9 and TRBJ2-3, is DTGVSQNPRHKITKRGQNVTFRCDPISEHNRLYWYRQTLGQGPEFLTYFQNEAQLEKSRLLSDRFSAERPKGSFSTLEIQRTEQGDSAMYLCASSPGQGITDTQYFGPGTRLTVL.

This sequence joins TRBV6-1 and TRBJ1-2; possible D gene TRBD1, 5 bases. The CDR3 totals 16 residues. Germline CDR1 MNHNS, CDR2 SASEGT. Trimming removed 4 bases at V and 7 bases at J, with 22 bases between. The CDR3 DNA reads as TGTGCCAGCAGTGCCGGGACTCGCGCTTTGATCGGTGGCTACACCTTC. It yields the protein CASSAGTRALIGGYTF.

V usage is TRBV7-8 and J usage is TRBJ2-7; D may be TRBD1 (5 bases). Germline V gene sequence: CDR1 SGHVS, CDR2 FQNEAQ. This CDR3 comprises 15 residues. V lost 4 bases and J 0 bases, leaving 13 bases between the germline ends. The CDR3 region has the DNA TGTGCCAGCAGCTCAGGGTGGGGCAGCTCCTACGAGCAGTACTTC. It translates to CASSSGWGSSYEQYF.

The rearrangement uses TRBV5-1 and TRBJ2-7; a possible D gene is TRBD2 (6 bases). There are 12 residues in the CDR3. Trimming cost V 0 bases and J 12 bases, with 13 bases left between them. Germline assignment: CDR1 SGHRS and CDR2 YFSETQ. This CDR3 reads CASSLEGQGGYF. The CDR3 bases are TGCGCCAGCAGCTTGGAGGGTCAGGGAGGGTACTTC.

There are a few counts of this clone. This rearrangement joins TRBV6-1 to TRBJ1-4, with D possibly TRBD1 on 6 matching bases. This CDR3 contains 15 residues. The V and J ends lost 7 bases and 0 bases respectively, with 12 bases between them. Germline CDR1 and CDR2: MNHNS and SASEGT. The CDR3 loop is CASKSQGATNEKLFF. The CDR3 nucleotides are TGTGCCAGCAAATCACAGGGAGCAACTAATGAAAAACTGTTTTTT.

This clone was counted once. V is TRBV28 and J is TRBJ2-3, with D unresolved. This CDR3 comprises 12 residues. V was cut by 4 bases and J by 4 bases, with 6 bases left in between. CDR1 is MDHEN and CDR2 is SYDVKM in the germline V gene. The CDR3 bases are TGTGCCAGCAGTTACGGAGCAGATACGCAGTATTTT. It encodes CASSYGADTQYF.

The chain is built from TRBV27 and TRBJ2-1, with D possibly TRBD2 on 7 matching bases. Trimming removed 4 bases from V and 2 bases from J, with 18 bases in between. CDR1 is MNHEY and CDR2 is SMNVEV in the germline V gene (reference sequence). CDR3 length: 17 amino acids. CDR3 nucleotides: TGTGCCAGCAGTTACGACAAGGGGGGGTTAACCTACAATGAGCAGTTCTTC. Translated: CASSYDKGGLTYNEQFF.